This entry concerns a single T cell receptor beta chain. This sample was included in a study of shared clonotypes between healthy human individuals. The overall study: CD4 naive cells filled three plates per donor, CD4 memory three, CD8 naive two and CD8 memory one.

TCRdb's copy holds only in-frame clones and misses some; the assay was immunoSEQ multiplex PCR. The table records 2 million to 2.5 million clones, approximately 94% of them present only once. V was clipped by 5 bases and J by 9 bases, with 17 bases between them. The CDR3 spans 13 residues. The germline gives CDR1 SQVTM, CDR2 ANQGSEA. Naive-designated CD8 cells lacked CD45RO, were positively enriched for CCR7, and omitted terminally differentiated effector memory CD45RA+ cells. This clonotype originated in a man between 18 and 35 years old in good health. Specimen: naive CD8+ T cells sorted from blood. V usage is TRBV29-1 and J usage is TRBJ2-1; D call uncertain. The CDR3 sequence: CSVRLVLEGEQFF. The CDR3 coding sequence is TGCAGCGTTAGGCTAGTCTTAGAAGGTGAGCAGTTCTTC.